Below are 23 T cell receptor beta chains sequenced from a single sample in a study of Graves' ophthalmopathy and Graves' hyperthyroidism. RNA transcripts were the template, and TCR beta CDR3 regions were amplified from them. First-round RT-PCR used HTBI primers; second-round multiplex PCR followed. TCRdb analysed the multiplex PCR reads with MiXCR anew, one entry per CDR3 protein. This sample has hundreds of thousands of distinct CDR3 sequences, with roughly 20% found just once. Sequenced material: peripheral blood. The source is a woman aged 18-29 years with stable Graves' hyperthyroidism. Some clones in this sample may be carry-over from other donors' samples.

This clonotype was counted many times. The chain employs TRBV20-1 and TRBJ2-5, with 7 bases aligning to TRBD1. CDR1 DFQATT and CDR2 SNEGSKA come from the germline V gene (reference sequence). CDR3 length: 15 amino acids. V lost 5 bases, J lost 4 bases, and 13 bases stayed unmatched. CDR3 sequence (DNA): TGCAGTGCTCCACGGGCCGACAGGGTTGGAGAGACCCAGTACTTC. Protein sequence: CSAPRADRVGETQYF.

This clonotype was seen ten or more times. CDR3 in DNA: TGCAGCGTTGAGGGACAGAGCTACGAGCAGTACTTC. Its translation: CSVEGQSYEQYF. The V call is TRBV29-1, the J call TRBJ2-7; 7 bases match TRBD1. The V gene end was trimmed by 3 bases and the J gene end by 3 bases; junction bases not matched to a gene: 2. This CDR3 comprises 12 residues. Germline V CDR1 and CDR2: SQVTM, ANQGSEA.

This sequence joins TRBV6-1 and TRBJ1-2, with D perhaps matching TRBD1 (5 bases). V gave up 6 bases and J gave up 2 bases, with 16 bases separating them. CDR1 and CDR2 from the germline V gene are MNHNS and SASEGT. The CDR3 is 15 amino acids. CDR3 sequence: CASRASGRGNYGYTF. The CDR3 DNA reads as TGTGCCAGCAGGGCGTCAGGGAGAGGAAACTATGGCTACACCTTC.

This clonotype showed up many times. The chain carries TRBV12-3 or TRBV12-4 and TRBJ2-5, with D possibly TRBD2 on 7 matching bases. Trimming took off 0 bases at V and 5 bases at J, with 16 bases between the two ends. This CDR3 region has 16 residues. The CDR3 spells CASSLALNREGETQYF. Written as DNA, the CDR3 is TGTGCCAGCAGTTTAGCGCTAAACAGGGAGGGCGAGACCCAGTACTTC.

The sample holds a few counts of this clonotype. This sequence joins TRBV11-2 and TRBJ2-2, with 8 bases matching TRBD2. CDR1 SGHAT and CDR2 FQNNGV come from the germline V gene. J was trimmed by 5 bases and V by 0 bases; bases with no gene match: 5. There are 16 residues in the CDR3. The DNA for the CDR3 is TGTGCCAGCAGCTTAGATGGCGGGAGGAGGACCGGGGAGCTGTTTTTT. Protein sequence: CASSLDGGRRTGELFF.

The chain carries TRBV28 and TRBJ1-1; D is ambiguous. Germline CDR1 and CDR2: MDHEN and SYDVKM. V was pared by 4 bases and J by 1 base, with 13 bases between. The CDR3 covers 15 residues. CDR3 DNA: TGTGCCAGCAGTTATCCGAGGACGCAGAACACTGAAGCTTTCTTT. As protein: CASSYPRTQNTEAFF.

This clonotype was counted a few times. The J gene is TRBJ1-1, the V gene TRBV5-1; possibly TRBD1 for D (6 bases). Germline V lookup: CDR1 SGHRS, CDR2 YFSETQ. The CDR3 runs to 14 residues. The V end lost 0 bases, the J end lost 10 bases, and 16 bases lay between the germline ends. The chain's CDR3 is CASSLDRAGDGAFF. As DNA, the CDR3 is TGCGCCAGCAGCTTGGACAGGGCAGGGGACGGAGCTTTCTTT.

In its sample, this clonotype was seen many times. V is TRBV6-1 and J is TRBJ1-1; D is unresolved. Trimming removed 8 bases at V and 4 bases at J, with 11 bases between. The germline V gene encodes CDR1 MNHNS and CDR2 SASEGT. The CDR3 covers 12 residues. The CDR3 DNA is TGTGCCAGCTCGGTTTCCGGCACTGAAGCTTTCTTT. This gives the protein CASSVSGTEAFF.

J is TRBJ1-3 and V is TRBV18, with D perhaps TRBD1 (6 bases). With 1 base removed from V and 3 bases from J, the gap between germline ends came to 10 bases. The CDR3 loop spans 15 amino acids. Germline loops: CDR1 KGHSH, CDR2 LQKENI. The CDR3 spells CASSPQGDNGNTIYF. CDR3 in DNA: TGTGCCAGCTCACCACAGGGGGACAATGGAAACACCATATATTTT.

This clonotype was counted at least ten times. Written as DNA, the CDR3 is TGCGCCAGCAGCTTGGGCAGGGCCCGCGAGACCCAGTACTTC. Translating it yields CASSLGRARETQYF. V is TRBV5-1 and J is TRBJ2-5; perhaps TRBD1 as D (5 bases). Per germline, CDR1 SGHRS and CDR2 YFSETQ. V was shortened by 0 bases and J by 5 bases, with 11 bases between the two germline ends. The CDR3 totals 14 residues.

The DNA of the CDR3 is TGTGCCAGCAGCTTAGCGCTGAGGAGCCAAGGCTACACCTTC. The encoded protein is CASSLALRSQGYTF. V is TRBV7-2 and J is TRBJ1-2; no clear D gene. The CDR3 length is 14 residues. Trimming pared 0 bases from V and 8 bases from J, leaving 13 bases between. Per germline, CDR1 SGHTA and CDR2 FQGNSA.

The CDR3 DNA reads as TGTGCCAGCAGCCAAGAGGGAGGTACCGGGGGAGGCACTGAAGCTTTCTTT. It yields the protein CASSQEGGTGGGTEAFF. V gene TRBV4-2 combines with J gene TRBJ1-1; a possible D gene is TRBD1 (5 bases). V dropped 0 bases and J dropped 4 bases, with 18 bases sitting between them. The CDR3 has 17 amino acids. Germline V gene lookup returns CDR1 LGHNA and CDR2 YNFKEQ.

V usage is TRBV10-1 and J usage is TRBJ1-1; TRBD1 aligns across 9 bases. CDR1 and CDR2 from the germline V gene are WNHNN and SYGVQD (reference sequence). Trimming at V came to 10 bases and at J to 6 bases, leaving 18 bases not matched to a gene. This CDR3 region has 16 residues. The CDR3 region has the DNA TGCGCCATCAAGCCGGGACAGGGATTCAAGGGGCCTGAAGCTTTCTTT. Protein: CAIKPGQGFKGPEAFF.

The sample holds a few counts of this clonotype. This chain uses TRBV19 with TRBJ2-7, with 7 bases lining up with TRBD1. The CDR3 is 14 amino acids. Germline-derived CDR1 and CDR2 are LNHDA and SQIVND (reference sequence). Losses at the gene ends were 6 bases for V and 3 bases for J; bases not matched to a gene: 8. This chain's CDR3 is CASSSRDRVYEQYF. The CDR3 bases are TGTGCCAGTAGCTCCCGGGACAGAGTCTACGAGCAGTACTTC.

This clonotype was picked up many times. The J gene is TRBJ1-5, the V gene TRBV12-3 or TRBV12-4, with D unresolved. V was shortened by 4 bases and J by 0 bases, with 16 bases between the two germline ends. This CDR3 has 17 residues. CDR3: CASSSRTEQYSNQPQHF. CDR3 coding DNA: TGTGCCAGCAGTTCCAGGACGGAGCAGTATAGCAATCAGCCCCAGCATTTT.

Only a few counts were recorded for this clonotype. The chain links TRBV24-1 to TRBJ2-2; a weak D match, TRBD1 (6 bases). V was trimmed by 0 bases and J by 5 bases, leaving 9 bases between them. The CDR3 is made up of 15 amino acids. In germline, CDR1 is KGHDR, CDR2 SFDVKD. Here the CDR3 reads CATSDLTRGTGELFF. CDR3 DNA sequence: TGTGCCACCAGTGATTTGACCAGGGGAACCGGGGAGCTGTTTTTT.

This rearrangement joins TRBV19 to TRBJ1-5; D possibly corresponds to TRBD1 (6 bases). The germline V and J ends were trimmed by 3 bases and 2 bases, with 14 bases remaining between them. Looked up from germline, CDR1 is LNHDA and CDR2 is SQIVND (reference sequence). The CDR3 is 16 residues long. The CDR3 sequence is CASSILQGGGNQPQHF. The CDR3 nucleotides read TGTGCCAGTAGTATTCTACAGGGCGGTGGCAATCAGCCCCAGCATTTT. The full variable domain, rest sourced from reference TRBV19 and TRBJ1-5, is DGGITQSPKYLFRKEGQNVTLSCEQNLNHDAMYWYRQDPGQGLRLIYYSQIVNDFQKGDIAEGYSVSREKKESFPLTVTSAQKNPTAFYLCASSILQGGGNQPQHFGDGTRLSIL.

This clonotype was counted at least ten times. The CDR3 coding sequence is TGCAGTGCTAGGGGACGGATAAATCAGCCCCAGCATTTT. It encodes CSARGRINQPQHF. V is TRBV20-1 and J is TRBJ1-5; a possible D gene is TRBD1 (5 bases). The V end lost 3 bases, the J end lost 4 bases, and 10 bases lay between the germline ends. Per germline, CDR1 DFQATT and CDR2 SNEGSKA (reference sequence). CDR3 length equals 13 residues.

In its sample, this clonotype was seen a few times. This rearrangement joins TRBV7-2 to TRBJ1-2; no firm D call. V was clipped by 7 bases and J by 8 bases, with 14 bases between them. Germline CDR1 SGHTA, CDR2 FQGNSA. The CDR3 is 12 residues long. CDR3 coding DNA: TGTGCCAGCATCAAAGGGCGTCGGGGCTACACCTTC. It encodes CASIKGRRGYTF.

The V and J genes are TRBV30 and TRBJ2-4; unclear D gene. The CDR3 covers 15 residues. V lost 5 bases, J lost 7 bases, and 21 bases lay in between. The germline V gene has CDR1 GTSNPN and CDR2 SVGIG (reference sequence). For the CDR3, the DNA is TGTGCCTGGCAGCCCTTTCAAGGTTCATCTAACATTCAGTACTTC. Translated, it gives CAWQPFQGSSNIQYF.

The CDR3: CASSYSKFAGGRGELFF. CDR3 DNA: TGTGCCAGCAGTTACTCGAAATTTGCGGGAGGTCGCGGGGAGCTGTTTTTT. The chain recombines TRBV6-5 with TRBJ2-2, with 8 bases identical to TRBD2. Germline assignment: CDR1 MNHEY and CDR2 SVGAGI. CDR3 length: 17 residues. The junction had 10 bases not matched to a gene; V was cut back by 0 bases and J by 7 bases.

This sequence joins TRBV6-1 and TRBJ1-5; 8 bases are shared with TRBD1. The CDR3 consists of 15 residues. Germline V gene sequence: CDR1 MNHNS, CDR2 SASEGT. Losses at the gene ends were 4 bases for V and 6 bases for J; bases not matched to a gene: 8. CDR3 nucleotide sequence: TGTGCCAGCAGTGGTGCAGGGGGCGTTGGTCAGCCCCAGCATTTT. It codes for CASSGAGGVGQPQHF.

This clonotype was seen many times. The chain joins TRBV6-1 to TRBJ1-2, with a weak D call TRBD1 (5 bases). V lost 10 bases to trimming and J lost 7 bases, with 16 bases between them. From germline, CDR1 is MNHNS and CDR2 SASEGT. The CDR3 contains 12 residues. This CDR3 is CATRQTRGGYTF. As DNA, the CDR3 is TGTGCCACCAGGCAGACGAGGGGTGGCTACACCTTC.